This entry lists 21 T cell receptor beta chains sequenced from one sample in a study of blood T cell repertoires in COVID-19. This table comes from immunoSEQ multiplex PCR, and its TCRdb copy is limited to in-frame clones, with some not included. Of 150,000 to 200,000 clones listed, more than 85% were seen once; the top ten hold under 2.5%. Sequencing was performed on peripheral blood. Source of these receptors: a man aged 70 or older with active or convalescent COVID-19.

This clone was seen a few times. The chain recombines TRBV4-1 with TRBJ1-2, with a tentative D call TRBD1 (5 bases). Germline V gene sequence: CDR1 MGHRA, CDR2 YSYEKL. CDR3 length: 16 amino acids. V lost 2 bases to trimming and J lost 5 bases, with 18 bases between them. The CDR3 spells CASSQPILGAGYGYTF. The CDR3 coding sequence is TGCGCCAGCAGCCAACCCATCCTAGGGGCGGGGTATGGCTACACCTTC.

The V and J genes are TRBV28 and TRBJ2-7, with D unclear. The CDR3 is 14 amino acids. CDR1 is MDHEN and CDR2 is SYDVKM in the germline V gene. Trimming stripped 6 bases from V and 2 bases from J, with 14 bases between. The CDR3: CASRPTRIAYEQYF. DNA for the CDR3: TGTGCCAGCAGACCAACGAGGATTGCCTACGAGCAGTACTTC.

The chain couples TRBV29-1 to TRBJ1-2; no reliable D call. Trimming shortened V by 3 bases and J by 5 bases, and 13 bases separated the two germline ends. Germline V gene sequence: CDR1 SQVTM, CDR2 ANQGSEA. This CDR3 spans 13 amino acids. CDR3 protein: CSVEREMGYGYTF. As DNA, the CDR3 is TGCAGCGTTGAGCGGGAAATGGGGTATGGCTACACCTTC.

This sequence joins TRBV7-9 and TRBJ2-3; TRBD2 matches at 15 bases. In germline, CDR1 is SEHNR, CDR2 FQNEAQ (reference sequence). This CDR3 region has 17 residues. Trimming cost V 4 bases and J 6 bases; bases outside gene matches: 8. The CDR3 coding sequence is TGTGCCAGCAGCTACCGGACTAGCGGGGGGGCGGGGGATACGCAGTATTTT. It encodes CASSYRTSGGAGDTQYF.

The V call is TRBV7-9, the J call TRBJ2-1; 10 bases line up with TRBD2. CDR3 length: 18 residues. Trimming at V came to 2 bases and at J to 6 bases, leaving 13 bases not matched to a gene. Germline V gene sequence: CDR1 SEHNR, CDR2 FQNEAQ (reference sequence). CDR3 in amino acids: CASSLPPRLAGVRNEQFF. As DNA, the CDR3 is TGTGCCAGCAGCTTACCCCCCCGGCTAGCGGGGGTCCGCAATGAGCAGTTCTTC.

CDR3 protein: CASSADDRAPGHYYNSPLHF. In nucleotides, the CDR3 is TGTGCCAGCAGCGCCGACGACAGGGCGCCCGGCCATTACTATAATTCACCCCTCCACTTT. This sequence joins TRBV2 and TRBJ1-6, with TRBD1 identical over 7 bases. Germline CDR1 SNHLY, CDR2 FYNNEI. This CDR3 contains 20 residues. Trimming at V came to 6 bases and at J to 3 bases, leaving 20 bases not matched to a gene.

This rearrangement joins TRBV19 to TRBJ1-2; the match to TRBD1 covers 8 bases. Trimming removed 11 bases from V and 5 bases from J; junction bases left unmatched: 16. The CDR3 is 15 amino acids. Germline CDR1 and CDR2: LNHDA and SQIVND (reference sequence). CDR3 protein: CASGGGISSRYGYTF. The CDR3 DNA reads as TGTGCCTCAGGGGGCGGGATCTCCTCTAGATATGGCTACACCTTC.

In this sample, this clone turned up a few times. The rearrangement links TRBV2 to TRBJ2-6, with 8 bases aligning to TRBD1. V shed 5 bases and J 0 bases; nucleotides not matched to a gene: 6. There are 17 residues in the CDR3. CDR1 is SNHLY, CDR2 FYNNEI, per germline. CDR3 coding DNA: TGTGCCAGCAGTTGGGGGACAGGATCCTCTGGGGCCAACGTCCTGACTTTC. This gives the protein CASSWGTGSSGANVLTF. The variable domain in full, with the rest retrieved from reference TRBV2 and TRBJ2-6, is EPEVTQTPSHQVTQMGQEVILRCVPISNHLYFYWYRQILGQKVEFLVSFYNNEISEKSEIFDDQFSVERPDGSNFTLKIRSTKLEDSAMYFCASSWGTGSSGANVLTFGAGSRLTVL.

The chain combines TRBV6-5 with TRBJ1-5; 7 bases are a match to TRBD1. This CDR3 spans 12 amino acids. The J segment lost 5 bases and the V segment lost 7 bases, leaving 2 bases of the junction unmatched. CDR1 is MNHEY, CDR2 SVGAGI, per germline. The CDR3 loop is CASKTGDQPQHF. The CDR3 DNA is TGTGCCAGCAAAACAGGGGATCAGCCCCAGCATTTT.

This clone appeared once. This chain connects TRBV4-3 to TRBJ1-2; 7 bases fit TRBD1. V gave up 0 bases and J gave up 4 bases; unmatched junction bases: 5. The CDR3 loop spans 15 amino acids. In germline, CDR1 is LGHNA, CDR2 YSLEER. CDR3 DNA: TGCGCCAGCAGCCAAGATCGGGCAGGGGGCTATGGCTACACCTTC. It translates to CASSQDRAGGYGYTF.

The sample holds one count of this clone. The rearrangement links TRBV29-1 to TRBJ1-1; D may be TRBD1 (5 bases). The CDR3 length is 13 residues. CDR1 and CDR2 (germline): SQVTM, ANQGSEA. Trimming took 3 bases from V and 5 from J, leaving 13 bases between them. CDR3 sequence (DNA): TGCAGCGTTGATTGGGGGGGAGGAACTGAAGCTTTCTTT. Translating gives CSVDWGGGTEAFF.

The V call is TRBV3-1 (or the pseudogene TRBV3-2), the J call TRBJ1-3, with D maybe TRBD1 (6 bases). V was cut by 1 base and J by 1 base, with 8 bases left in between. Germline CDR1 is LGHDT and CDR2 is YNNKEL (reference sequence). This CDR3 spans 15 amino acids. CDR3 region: CASSQAQGSGNTIYF. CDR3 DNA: TGTGCCAGCAGCCAAGCACAGGGATCTGGAAACACCATATATTTT.

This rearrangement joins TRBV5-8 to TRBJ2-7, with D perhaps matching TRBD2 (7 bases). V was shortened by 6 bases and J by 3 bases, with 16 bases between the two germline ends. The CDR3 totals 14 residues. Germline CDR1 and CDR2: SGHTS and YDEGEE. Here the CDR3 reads CASTLEGGGYEQYF. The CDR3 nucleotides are TGTGCCAGCACCCTAGAGGGGGGGGGCTACGAGCAGTACTTC.

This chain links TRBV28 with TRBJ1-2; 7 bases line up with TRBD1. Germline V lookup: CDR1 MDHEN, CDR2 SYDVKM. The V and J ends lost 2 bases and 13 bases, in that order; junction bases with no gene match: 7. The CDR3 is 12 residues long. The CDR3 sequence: CASSLKVQGGTF. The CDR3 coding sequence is TGTGCCAGCAGTTTAAAGGTCCAGGGGGGCACCTTC.

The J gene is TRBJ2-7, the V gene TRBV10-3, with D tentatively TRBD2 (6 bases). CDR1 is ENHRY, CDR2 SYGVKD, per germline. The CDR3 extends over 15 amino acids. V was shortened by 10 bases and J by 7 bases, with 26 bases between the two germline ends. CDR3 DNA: TGTGCCACTACTCAGGACGGGGCGGGGACGGGGGAGCAGTACTTC. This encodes CATTQDGAGTGEQYF.

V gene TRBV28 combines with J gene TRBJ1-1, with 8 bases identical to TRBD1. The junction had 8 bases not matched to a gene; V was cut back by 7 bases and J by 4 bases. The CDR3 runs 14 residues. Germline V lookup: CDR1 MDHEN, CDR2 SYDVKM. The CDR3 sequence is CASTGQGWGTEAFF. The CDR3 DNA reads TGTGCCAGCACCGGACAGGGTTGGGGCACTGAAGCTTTCTTT.

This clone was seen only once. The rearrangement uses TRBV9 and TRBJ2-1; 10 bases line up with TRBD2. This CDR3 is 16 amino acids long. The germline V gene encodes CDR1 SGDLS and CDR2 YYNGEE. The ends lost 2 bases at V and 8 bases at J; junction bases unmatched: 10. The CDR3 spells CASSVLTSGPLDEQFF. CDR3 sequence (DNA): TGTGCCAGCAGCGTCTTGACTAGCGGGCCTTTGGATGAGCAGTTCTTC.

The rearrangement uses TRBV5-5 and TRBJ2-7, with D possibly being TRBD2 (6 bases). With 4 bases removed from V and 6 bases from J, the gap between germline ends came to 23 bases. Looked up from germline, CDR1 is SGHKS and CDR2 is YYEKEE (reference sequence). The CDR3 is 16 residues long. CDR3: CASSAAPGAGIVEQYF. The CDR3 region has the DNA TGTGCCAGCAGCGCGGCACCGGGAGCCGGTATTGTCGAGCAGTACTTC.

CDR3 DNA sequence: TGTGCCAGCAGGCATGACAGGGGTGGCACAGATACGCAGTATTTT. Amino acids: CASRHDRGGTDTQYF. The gene calls are TRBV2 and TRBJ2-3, with TRBD1 identical over 8 bases. In germline, CDR1 is SNHLY, CDR2 FYNNEI. V gave up 6 bases and J gave up 1 base; unmatched junction bases: 6. The CDR3 is 15 residues long.

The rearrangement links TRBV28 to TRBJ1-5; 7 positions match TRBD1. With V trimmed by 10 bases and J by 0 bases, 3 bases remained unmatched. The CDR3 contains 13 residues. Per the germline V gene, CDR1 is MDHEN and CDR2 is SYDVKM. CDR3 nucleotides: TGTGCCACCCGGACAGGTAGCAATCAGCCCCAGCATTTT. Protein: CATRTGSNQPQHF.

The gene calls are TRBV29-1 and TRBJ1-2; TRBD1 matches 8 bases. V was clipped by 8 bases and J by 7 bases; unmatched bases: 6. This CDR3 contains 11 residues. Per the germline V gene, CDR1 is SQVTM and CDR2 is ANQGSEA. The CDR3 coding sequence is TGCAGCTCGGACAGGGTCCCTGGCTACACCTTC. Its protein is CSSDRVPGYTF.